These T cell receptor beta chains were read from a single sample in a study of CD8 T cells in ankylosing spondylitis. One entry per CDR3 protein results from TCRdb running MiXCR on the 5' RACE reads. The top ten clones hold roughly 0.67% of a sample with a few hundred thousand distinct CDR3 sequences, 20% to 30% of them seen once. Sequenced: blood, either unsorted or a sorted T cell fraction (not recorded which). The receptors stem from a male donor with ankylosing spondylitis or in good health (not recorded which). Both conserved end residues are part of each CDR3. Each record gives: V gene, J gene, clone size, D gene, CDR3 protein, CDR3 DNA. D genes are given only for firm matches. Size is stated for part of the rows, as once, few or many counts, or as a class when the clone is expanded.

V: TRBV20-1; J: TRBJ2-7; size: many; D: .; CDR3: CSAKKYPAYEQYF; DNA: TGCAGTGCTAAGAAATACCCGGCATACGAGCAGTACTTC
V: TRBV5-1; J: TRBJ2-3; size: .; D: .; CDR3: CASSLGRWTDTQYF; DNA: TGCGCCAGCAGCTTGGGTCGGTGGACAGATACGCAGTATTTT
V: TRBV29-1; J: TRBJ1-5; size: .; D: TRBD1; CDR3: CSVSGQRNQPQHF; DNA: TGCAGCGTTTCGGGACAGCGCAATCAGCCCCAGCATTTT
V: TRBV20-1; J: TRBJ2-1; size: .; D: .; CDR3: CSAALNEQFF; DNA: TGCAGTGCTGCATTGAATGAGCAGTTCTTC
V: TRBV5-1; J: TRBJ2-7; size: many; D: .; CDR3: CASSLGVQPTVSYEQYF; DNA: TGCGCCAGCAGCTTAGGTGTCCAGCCGACAGTCTCCTACGAGCAGTACTTC
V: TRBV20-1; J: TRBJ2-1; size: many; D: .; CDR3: CSANPTEEQFF; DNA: TGCAGTGCAAACCCGACAGAAGAGCAGTTCTTC
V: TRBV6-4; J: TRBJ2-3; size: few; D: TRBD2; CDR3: CASRPFPGLAGGPSSTDTQYF; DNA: TGTGCCAGCAGACCATTCCCGGGACTAGCGGGGGGGCCTTCAAGCACAGATACGCAGTATTTT
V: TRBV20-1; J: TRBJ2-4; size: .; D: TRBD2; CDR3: CSARRTSGENIQYF; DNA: TGCAGTGCTAGAAGGACTAGCGGGGAAAACATTCAGTACTTC
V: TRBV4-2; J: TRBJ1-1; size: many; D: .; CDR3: CASSQEGPPIKTEAFF; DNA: TGTGCCAGCAGCCAAGAAGGGCCGCCAATTAAAACTGAAGCTTTCTTT
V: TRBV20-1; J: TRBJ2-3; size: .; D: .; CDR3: CSAVDTQGDTQYF; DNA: TGCAGTGCAGTGGACACCCAGGGAGATACGCAGTATTTT
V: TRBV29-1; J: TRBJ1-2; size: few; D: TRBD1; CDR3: CSVGTGAGYTF; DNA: TGCAGCGTTGGGACAGGGGCTGGCTACACCTTC
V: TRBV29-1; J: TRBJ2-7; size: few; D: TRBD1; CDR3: CSVSGAPGTGLYEQYF; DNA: TGCAGCGTTTCCGGAGCCCCCGGGACAGGCCTCTACGAGCAGTACTTC
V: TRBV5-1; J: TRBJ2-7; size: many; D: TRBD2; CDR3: CASSLRAGLGNLRNYEQYF; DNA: TGCGCCAGCAGCTTGCGCGCGGGACTAGGCAACCTCCGGAACTACGAGCAGTACTTC
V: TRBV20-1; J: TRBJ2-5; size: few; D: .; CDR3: CSAVQGTQYF; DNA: TGCAGTGCGGTACAGGGGACCCAGTACTTC
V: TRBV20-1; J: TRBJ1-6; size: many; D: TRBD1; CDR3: CSARTGSEYSPLHF; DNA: TGCAGTGCCAGGACAGGGTCGGAGTATTCACCCCTCCACTTT
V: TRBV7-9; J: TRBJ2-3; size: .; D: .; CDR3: CASSHTTGGPDTQYF; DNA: TGTGCCAGCAGCCACACGACAGGAGGCCCAGATACGCAGTATTTT
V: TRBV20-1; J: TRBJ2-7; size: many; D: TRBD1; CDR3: CSATRGTGVHEQYF; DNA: TGCAGTGCAACCCGTGGGACAGGAGTCCACGAGCAGTACTTC
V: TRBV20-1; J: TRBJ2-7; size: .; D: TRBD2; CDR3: CSAEERGNYEQYF; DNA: TGCAGTGCCGAGGAGCGGGGGAACTACGAGCAGTACTTC
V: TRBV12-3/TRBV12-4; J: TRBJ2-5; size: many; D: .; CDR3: CASSLRGIQETQYF; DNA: TGTGCCAGCAGTTTGCGGGGAATCCAAGAGACCCAGTACTTC
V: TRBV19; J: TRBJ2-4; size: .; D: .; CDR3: CASSSQQGLQYF; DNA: TGTGCCAGTAGTAGCCAACAGGGCCTTCAGTACTTC
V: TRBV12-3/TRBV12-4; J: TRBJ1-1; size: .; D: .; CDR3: CASSFGAGATEAFF; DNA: TGTGCCAGCAGTTTTGGTGCAGGGGCCACTGAAGCTTTCTTT
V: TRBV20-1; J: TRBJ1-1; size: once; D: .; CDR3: CSARTSTTEAFF; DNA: TGCAGTGCTAGAACATCGACCACTGAAGCTTTCTTT
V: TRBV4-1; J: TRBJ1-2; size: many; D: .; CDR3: CASSQEDRTYGYTF; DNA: TGCGCCAGCAGCCAGGAGGACAGAACCTATGGCTACACCTTC
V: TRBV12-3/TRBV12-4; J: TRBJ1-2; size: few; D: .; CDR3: CASSFLASGYGYTF; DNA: TGTGCCAGCAGTTTCCTCGCTTCCGGCTATGGCTACACCTTC
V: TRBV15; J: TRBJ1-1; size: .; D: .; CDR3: CATSRDQGQWTEAFF; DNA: TGTGCCACCAGCAGAGACCAGGGTCAATGGACTGAAGCTTTCTTT
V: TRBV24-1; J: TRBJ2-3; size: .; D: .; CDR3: CATSVSGSTDTQYF; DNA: TGTGCCACCAGTGTCTCGGGGAGTACAGATACGCAGTATTTT
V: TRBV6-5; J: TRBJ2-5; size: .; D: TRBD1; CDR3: CASSYKGAGTQYF; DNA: TGTGCCAGCAGTTACAAGGGGGCAGGGACCCAGTACTTC
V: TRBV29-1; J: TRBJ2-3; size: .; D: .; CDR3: CSVEKQGDTQYF; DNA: TGCAGCGTTGAAAAACAGGGAGATACGCAGTATTTT